A selection of T cell receptor beta chains follows, all from one sample in a study of T cell clones after liver transplantation. Profiled with immunoSEQ multiplex PCR; TCRdb holds only in-frame clones, not every one. The sample shows approximately 100,000 clones, 82% of them seen only once. Sequencing was performed on CD4+ T cells from blood, taken before liver transplant. These receptors all come from a human donor who received a liver transplant. Each CDR3 is given with its conserved first and last residue. A D gene is named only where the DNA matches it firmly. Only some rows state a clone size, as once, few, many or a class for expanded clones.

CDR3 | DNA | V | D | J | size
CASSVGGAGDTQYF | TGTGCCAGCTCAGTCGGGGGGGCAGGAGATACGCAGTATTTT | TRBV18 | TRBD2 | TRBJ2-3 | once
CASSEALAGGSSYNEQFF | TGTGCCAGCAGTGAAGCGTTAGCGGGGGGTTCCTCCTACAATGAGCAGTTCTTC | TRBV6-1 | TRBD2 | TRBJ2-1 | -
CASSLEGAAGELFF | TGCGCCAGCAGCTTGGAGGGGGCGGCCGGGGAGCTGTTTTTT | TRBV5-1 | TRBD1 | TRBJ2-2 | -
CASRHTGGAYGYTF | TGTGCCAGTAGGCATACAGGGGGCGCTTATGGCTACACCTTC | TRBV19 | TRBD1 | TRBJ1-2 | -
CASSLQRGGPDTQYF | TGTGCCAGCAGCTTGCAGCGGGGGGGCCCTGATACGCAGTATTTT | TRBV11-2 | TRBD2 | TRBJ2-3 | -
CSVEAGQRISGANVLTF | TGCAGCGTTGAAGCGGGACAGCGGATTTCTGGGGCCAACGTCCTGACTTTC | TRBV29-1 | TRBD1 | TRBJ2-6 | -
CATSRGGSGNQPQHF | TGTGCCACCAGCAGAGGTGGCTCAGGCAATCAGCCCCAGCATTTT | TRBV15 | - | TRBJ1-5 | -
CASSDTGDPYNEQFF | TGTGCCAGCAGCGATACAGGGGACCCCTACAATGAGCAGTTCTTC | TRBV9 | TRBD1 | TRBJ2-1 | -
CASSFTGVLTDTQYF | TGTGCCAGCAGTTTTACAGGGGTGTTGACAGATACGCAGTATTTT | TRBV2 | TRBD1 | TRBJ2-3 | -
CASTAPGLPVNYGYTF | TGTGCCAGTACAGCACCGGGACTCCCGGTTAACTATGGCTACACCTTC | TRBV19 | - | TRBJ1-2 | -
CASRETGRTEAFF | TGTGCCAGCAGGGAAACAGGGAGGACTGAAGCTTTCTTT | TRBV2 | - | TRBJ1-1 | -
CASSVGQNYGYTF | TGTGCCAGCAGCGTAGGGCAAAACTATGGCTACACCTTC | TRBV9 | - | TRBJ1-2 | -
CSASRDYGYTF | TGCAGTGCTAGCAGGGACTATGGCTACACCTTC | TRBV20-1 | - | TRBJ1-2 | -
CASNLDRTREYNEQFF | TGCGCCAGCAACTTGGATAGGACTAGAGAATACAATGAGCAGTTCTTC | TRBV5-1 | TRBD2 | TRBJ2-1 | -
CASSPTWTSGNTGELFF | TGTGCCAGCAGCCCCACTTGGACTAGCGGGAACACCGGGGAGCTGTTTTTT | TRBV9 | TRBD2 | TRBJ2-2 | -
CASSLLSTSGTYEQYF | TGTGCCAGCAGTTTGCTCTCTACTAGCGGCACCTACGAGCAGTACTTC | TRBV28 | TRBD2 | TRBJ2-7 | -
CASSKDTGAMNTEAFF | TGTGCCAGCAGCAAAGACACAGGGGCAATGAACACTGAAGCTTTCTTT | TRBV21-1 | - | TRBJ1-1 | -
CASSLRTGGYQPQHF | TGTGCCAGCAGCCTCAGGACAGGGGGCTATCAGCCCCAGCATTTT | TRBV6-5 | TRBD1 | TRBJ1-5 | -
CASTPKGRVTLGGYYEQYF | TGTGCCAGCACCCCCAAGGGCAGGGTCACGTTAGGGGGCTACTACGAGCAGTACTTC | TRBV21-1 | - | TRBJ2-7 | -
CASSGVWRRLSTDTQYF | TGTGCCAGCAGTGGGGTGTGGCGGAGACTAAGCACAGATACGCAGTATTTT | TRBV6-1 | - | TRBJ2-3 | -
CASSPEPSGRVYNEQFF | TGTGCCAGCAGCCCCGAACCTAGCGGGAGGGTCTACAATGAGCAGTTCTTC | TRBV7-7 | TRBD2 | TRBJ2-1 | -
CRIYGYTF | TGCAGAATCTATGGCTACACCTTC | TRBV20-1 | - | TRBJ1-2 | -
CASGHGGGPYEQYF | TGCGCCAGCGGTCATGGGGGGGGGCCCTACGAGCAGTACTTC | TRBV10-1 | - | TRBJ2-7 | -
CASSGGPSGDEQYF | TGCGCCAGCAGCGGGGGACCCTCCGGGGACGAGCAGTACTTC | TRBV5-1 | - | TRBJ2-7 | -
CASSSGQGNTEAFF | TGTGCCAGCAGCTCAGGACAGGGGAACACTGAAGCTTTCTTT | TRBV5-4 | TRBD1 | TRBJ1-1 | once
CASRVTFDGTEAFF | TGTGCCAGCAGGGTTACATTCGACGGCACTGAAGCTTTCTTT | TRBV6-1 | - | TRBJ1-1 | few
CASSPGTGGYGYTF | TGTGCCAGCAGTCCCGGGACAGGGGGCTATGGCTACACCTTC | TRBV6-1 | TRBD1 | TRBJ1-2 | few
CASREGRQGAGNTEAFF | TGTGCCAGTAGGGAGGGTAGACAGGGGGCTGGCAACACTGAAGCTTTCTTT | TRBV19 | TRBD1 | TRBJ1-1 | -
CASSFVARGNYGYTF | TGCGCCAGCAGCTTTGTGGCTAGGGGAAACTATGGCTACACCTTC | TRBV5-1 | - | TRBJ1-2 | -
CATSSGPKEKLFF | TGTGCCACCTCGTCAGGACCCAAAGAAAAACTGTTTTTT | TRBV10-3 | - | TRBJ1-4 | -
CASSLAVGRRGIQYF | TGTGCCAGCAGCTTAGCGGTCGGGCGCAGGGGCATTCAGTACTTC | TRBV7-8 | - | TRBJ2-4 | -
CASSSGQREAFF | TGTGCCAGCAGTTCAGGGCAACGTGAAGCTTTCTTT | TRBV28 | - | TRBJ1-1 | -
CASSQDPGRADSYNEQFF | TGCGCCAGCAGCCAAGATCCAGGGCGGGCCGACTCCTACAATGAGCAGTTCTTC | TRBV4-3 | - | TRBJ2-1 | -
CASSFHGGQGLYGYTF | TGTGCCAGCAGCTTCCATGGGGGCCAGGGCCTCTATGGCTACACCTTC | TRBV5-8 | - | TRBJ1-2 | -
CASSQVNMGYGYTF | TGTGCCAGCAGCCAAGTCAACATGGGGTATGGCTACACCTTC | TRBV14 | - | TRBJ1-2 | -
CASRPTGANTGELFF | TGTGCCAGCAGGCCGACAGGGGCGAACACCGGGGAGCTGTTTTTT | TRBV6-6 | TRBD1 | TRBJ2-2 | -
CASVGTGRPGANVLTF | TGTGCCTCAGTTGGGACAGGGAGGCCTGGGGCCAACGTCCTGACTTTC | TRBV7-9 | TRBD1 | TRBJ2-6 | -
CASSQVGGYNEQFF | TGCGCCAGCAGCCAAGTCGGGGGCTACAATGAGCAGTTCTTC | TRBV4-3 | - | TRBJ2-1 | -
CASSLGTTYSYEQYF | TGCGCCAGCAGTTTGGGGACTACCTACTCCTACGAGCAGTACTTC | TRBV5-1 | TRBD2 | TRBJ2-7 | -
CAWSVDGGQDTQYF | TGTGCCTGGAGTGTAGATGGAGGGCAAGATACGCAGTATTTT | TRBV30 | - | TRBJ2-3 | once
CASSLTGAYEQYF | TGTGCCAGCAGCCTAACAGGGGCCTACGAGCAGTACTTC | TRBV7-2 | TRBD1 | TRBJ2-7 | -
CASSSLAGGRGEQFF | TGTGCCAGTAGTAGTCTAGCGGGAGGGCGGGGTGAGCAGTTCTTC | TRBV19 | TRBD2 | TRBJ2-1 | -
CASRLDRANVLTF | TGTGCCAGCAGACTGGACCGGGCCAACGTCCTGACTTTC | TRBV2 | - | TRBJ2-6 | -
CASRIRQGTEAFF | TGTGCCAGCCGGATACGGCAGGGCACTGAAGCTTTCTTT | TRBV5-6 | - | TRBJ1-1 | -
CASSTGRRGHPSTDTQYF | TGTGCCAGCAGCACGGGGAGGCGGGGGCATCCTAGCACAGATACGCAGTATTTT | TRBV7-2 | - | TRBJ2-3 | -
CASSPGVTNEKLFF | TGCGCCAGCAGCCCTGGGGTGACTAATGAAAAACTGTTTTTT | TRBV5-1 | - | TRBJ1-4 | -
CASSMGKGDWAYEQYF | TGTGCCAGTAGTATGGGGAAGGGAGACTGGGCCTACGAGCAGTACTTC | TRBV19 | - | TRBJ2-7 | once